This is a list of T cell receptor beta chains from one sample in a study of blood T cell repertoires in COVID-19. Data came from immunoSEQ multiplex PCR; TCRdb stores just in-frame clones and leaves some out. Here the sample spans just over 350,000 clones, roughly 90% being singletons. The sample comprised peripheral blood. These receptors were taken from a woman aged 55-70 years with COVID-19, enrolled during active disease. Both conserved end residues are part of each CDR3. D genes are given only for firm matches. The size entry is marked missing in some rows and otherwise reads once, few, many or a size class.

j_call clone_size v_call d_call cdr3_nt cdr3_aa
TRBJ2-5 many TRBV7-2 TRBD2 TGTGCCAGCAGTCCGGGGGGGGCAGGTCGGACCCAGTACTTC CASSPGGAGRTQYF
TRBJ1-2 NA TRBV9 TRBD1 TGTGCCAGCAGCGTAGGAGTGGAGCGGGACAGGGATCATGGCTACACCTTC CASSVGVERDRDHGYTF
TRBJ2-7 NA TRBV6-6 NA TGTGCCAGCAGTACAGGATTCTACGAGCAGTACTTC CASSTGFYEQYF
TRBJ2-3 NA TRBV19 TRBD2 TGTGCCAGTAGTCCTCCGGTTGGTAGCGGGGGAGGTACAGATACGCAGTATTTT CASSPPVGSGGGTDTQYF
TRBJ2-7 NA TRBV13 TRBD2 TGTGCCAGCACCACGCGGGGGGCCTCCTACGAGCAGTACTTC CASTTRGASYEQYF
TRBJ2-1 NA TRBV2 TRBD2 TGTGCCAGCAGTGAAACGACCCGGGGGGGAGGTGAGCAGTTCTTC CASSETTRGGGEQFF
TRBJ2-7 NA TRBV20-1 NA TGCAGTGCTAGGGACAGCTACGAGCAGTACTTC CSARDSYEQYF
TRBJ2-1 NA TRBV5-1 NA TGCGCCAGCAGCTTGGAATTGGCGGACAATGAGCAGTTCTTC CASSLELADNEQFF
TRBJ2-7 once TRBV9 NA TGTGCCAGCAGCGTAGCTTTCCCGTCCTACGAGCAGTACTTC CASSVAFPSYEQYF
TRBJ1-3 NA TRBV10-3 NA TGTGCCATCAGTGAGTCACGGGCTGGAAACACCATATATTTT CAISESRAGNTIYF
TRBJ1-4 NA TRBV7-9 NA TGTGCCAGCAGCTTAGGGAGTGGTGGGTCCGAAAAACTGTTTTTT CASSLGSGGSEKLFF
TRBJ1-5 NA TRBV7-6 TRBD1 TGTGCCAGCAGCTTTGGGACAGGGACGGATCAGCCCCAGCATTTT CASSFGTGTDQPQHF
TRBJ2-1 NA TRBV11-3 NA TGTGCCAGCCAGGGTCTAGGACGGGAGCAGTTCTTC CASQGLGREQFF
TRBJ1-4 NA TRBV5-5 NA TGTGCCAGCAGCTTGGGGACAGATGAAAAACTGTTTTTT CASSLGTDEKLFF
TRBJ2-1 NA TRBV5-1 TRBD2 TGCGCCAGCAGCTTGGTGCTGGGACTAGCGTTGAACAATGAGCAGTTCTTC CASSLVLGLALNNEQFF
TRBJ2-3 once TRBV7-2 TRBD1 TGTGCCAGCAGCTTTCCAGGGGGCGCGAATACGCAGTATTTT CASSFPGGANTQYF
TRBJ1-2 NA TRBV7-8 TRBD1 TGTGCCAGCAGCTCAGCTCCGGGACAGAGAGGCTACACCTTC CASSSAPGQRGYTF
TRBJ2-5 NA TRBV5-1 NA TGCGCCAGCACCTTCGGCGCGGGGATTGCAGAGACCCAGTACTTC CASTFGAGIAETQYF
TRBJ2-3 NA TRBV13 NA TGTGCCAGCAGCCCACCCCAATATGAGAGCACAGATACGCAGTATTTT CASSPPQYESTDTQYF
TRBJ2-3 NA TRBV2 TRBD2 TGTGCCCGGTCGAGCCTAGCGGTCACAGATACGCAGTATTTT CARSSLAVTDTQYF
TRBJ2-7 NA TRBV6-5 NA TGTGCCAGCAGTCGTGTCCTTGCGCCTGACTACGAGCAGTACTTC CASSRVLAPDYEQYF
TRBJ2-2 NA TRBV24-1 NA TGTGCCACCAGTGACCCACGGACAGACCCCCCCGGCGGGGAGCTGTTTTTT CATSDPRTDPPGGELFF
TRBJ2-5 NA TRBV25-1 NA TGTGCCAGCAGTGAATTTGGATTCGGGGGGCGGGAGACCCAGTACTTC CASSEFGFGGRETQYF
TRBJ2-6 NA TRBV29-1 TRBD1 TGCAGCGTTAAGGGGGCTTGGTCGACCGGGGCCAACGTCCTGACTTTC CSVKGAWSTGANVLTF
TRBJ2-2 NA TRBV2 NA TGTGCCAGCAGGATCCAAACAGGGTCGCCCGGGGCCGGGGAGCTGTTTTTT CASRIQTGSPGAGELFF
TRBJ2-1 NA TRBV19 TRBD1 TGTGCCAGTAGTACCTGGACAGGGACCGGCAATGAGCAGTTCTTC CASSTWTGTGNEQFF
TRBJ1-1 NA TRBV18 TRBD1 TGTGCCAGCTCACCGATCGGGACAGATGAAGCTTTCTTT CASSPIGTDEAFF
TRBJ2-1 NA TRBV11-2 TRBD2 TGTGCCAGCAGCTTAGAACTAGCGGCCTACAATGAGCAGTTCTTC CASSLELAAYNEQFF
TRBJ2-7 NA TRBV5-1 NA TGCGCCAGCAGCTACTCAGGGATTAGGCCCTACGAGCAGTACTTC CASSYSGIRPYEQYF
TRBJ2-6 NA TRBV2 TRBD1 TGTGCCAGCAGTACAGGGGGCTCATCTGGGGCCAACGTCCTGACTTTC CASSTGGSSGANVLTF
TRBJ1-1 NA TRBV5-4 TRBD1 TGTGCCAGCAGCTTGGACAGGGGGCATCGGAACACTGAAGCTTTCTTT CASSLDRGHRNTEAFF
TRBJ1-4 NA TRBV9 NA TGTGCCAGCAGCGTAGCAGGGGCTGCGGAAAAACTGTTTTTT CASSVAGAAEKLFF
TRBJ1-2 few TRBV11-2 TRBD1 TGTGCCAGCAGCTTCCAGGGGGCCTATGGCTACACCTTC CASSFQGAYGYTF
TRBJ2-7 NA TRBV27 NA TGTGCCAGCAAAAGGGGGGGGCTTTCTTACGAGCAGTACTTC CASKRGGLSYEQYF
TRBJ1-4 NA TRBV27 NA TGTGCCAGCAGTTTATTCAAAGACAGAGATAATGAAAAACTGTTTTTT CASSLFKDRDNEKLFF
TRBJ2-1 NA TRBV19 NA TGTGCCAGTACCCGCAGGGGCTCTTCCTACAATGAGCAGTTCTTC CASTRRGSSYNEQFF
TRBJ1-2 NA TRBV5-4 NA TGTGCCAGCAGCCCACCGTACGGAGCTAACTATGGCTACACCTTC CASSPPYGANYGYTF
TRBJ2-3 NA TRBV19 TRBD2 TGTGCCAGTAGTATCCTAGCGGGCGGATATAGCACAGATACGCAGTATTTT CASSILAGGYSTDTQYF
TRBJ2-1 NA TRBV7-3 NA TGTGCCAGCAGCTTGATAACAGCAAGTAGCTCCTACAATGAGCAGTTCTTC CASSLITASSSYNEQFF
TRBJ1-2 NA TRBV2 TRBD1 TGTGCCAGCAGTGAAGCTTACAGGGGATACGGAGGCTACACCTTC CASSEAYRGYGGYTF
TRBJ1-2 once TRBV7-9 NA TGTGCCAGCAGCCTTGGGACATCATATGGCTACACCTTC CASSLGTSYGYTF
TRBJ2-5 NA TRBV9 NA TGTGCCAGCAGCGCGACCTGGGGGGAGGAGACCCAGTACTTC CASSATWGEETQYF
TRBJ1-1 NA TRBV4-2 NA TGTGCCAGCAGCCAATCACAGTATGAAGCTTTCTTT CASSQSQYEAFF
TRBJ2-3 NA TRBV6-1 NA TGTGCCAGCAGTGGGGGGGTGGGCAGGATCACAGATACGCAGTATTTT CASSGGVGRITDTQYF
TRBJ2-4 NA TRBV5-6 TRBD2 TGTGCCAGCAACCGAAAGCCCGGACTAGGAAACATTCAGTACTTC CASNRKPGLGNIQYF
TRBJ1-1 NA TRBV7-9 NA TGTGCCAGCAGCTCCAGGAACATGAACACTGAAGCTTTCTTT CASSSRNMNTEAFF
TRBJ1-5 NA TRBV2 NA TGTGCCAGCAGTGAAGCGCTTCGGGGGGGGAGTCAGCCCCAGCATTTT CASSEALRGGSQPQHF